The present entry profiles one TCR beta chain with its context. These data belong to a study of blood T cell repertoires in COVID-19. On the study more broadly: The analysed material was cDNA or gDNA that came from T cells, B-cell-depleted T cells, or PBMCs.

The table came from immunoSEQ multiplex PCR; TCRdb's copy has only in-frame clones and leaves some out. The sample records 75,000 to 85,000 clones, more than 75% being singletons. The clonotype comes from a human donor in a cohort sampled during active COVID-19. The sequencing input was peripheral blood.

The CDR3 spells CASSQEPGGMRNTIYF. The CDR3 bases are TGCGCCAGCAGCCAAGAGCCCGGAGGTATGCGAAACACCATATATTTT. The gene calls are TRBV4-1 and TRBJ1-3; D unresolved. The CDR3 contains 16 residues. Germline assignment: CDR1 MGHRA and CDR2 YSYEKL. V dropped 0 bases and J dropped 5 bases, with 14 bases sitting between them.